A selection of T cell receptor beta chains follows, all from one sample in a study of blood T cell repertoires in COVID-19. Generated by immunoSEQ multiplex PCR, the TCRdb table keeps only in-frame clones and is missing some. The sample consists of about 210,000 clones, roughly 86% of them appearing once. Material: peripheral blood. The receptor set was obtained from a woman in her thirties or forties with acute or convalescent COVID-19. Each CDR3 is given with its conserved first and last residue. Each record gives: V gene, D gene, clone size, J gene, CDR3 length, CDR3 protein, CDR3 DNA. The D gene is left open where the match is weak. Size is omitted from some rows. Given values are once, few, many or a class for expanded clones.

v_call: TRBV19
d_call: TRBD1
clone_size: NA
j_call: TRBJ2-4
cdr3_length: 15
cdr3_aa: CASSQIPGQGNIQYF
cdr3_nt: TGTGCCAGTAGTCAAATTCCGGGACAGGGAAACATTCAGTACTTC

v_call: TRBV3-1/TRBV3-2
d_call: TRBD2
clone_size: NA
j_call: TRBJ2-3
cdr3_length: 16
cdr3_aa: CASSQATSGRADTQYF
cdr3_nt: TGTGCCAGCAGCCAAGCTACTAGCGGGAGGGCAGATACGCAGTATTTT

v_call: TRBV5-1
d_call: NA
clone_size: once
j_call: TRBJ2-5
cdr3_length: 17
cdr3_aa: CASSLRAGRRTQETQYF
cdr3_nt: TGCGCCAGCAGCTTGCGGGCGGGGCGGAGGACCCAAGAGACCCAGTACTTC

v_call: TRBV6-2/TRBV6-3
d_call: NA
clone_size: NA
j_call: TRBJ1-1
cdr3_length: 13
cdr3_aa: CASSYGRNTEAFF
cdr3_nt: TGTGCCAGCAGTTACGGGAGGAACACTGAAGCTTTCTTT

v_call: TRBV7-2
d_call: TRBD2
clone_size: NA
j_call: TRBJ2-1
cdr3_length: 17
cdr3_aa: CASSSGLAGGRYNEQFF
cdr3_nt: TGTGCCAGCAGCTCAGGACTAGCGGGGGGGAGATACAATGAGCAGTTCTTC

v_call: TRBV15
d_call: TRBD1
clone_size: NA
j_call: TRBJ1-5
cdr3_length: 17
cdr3_aa: CATSRGPETGFNQPQHF
cdr3_nt: TGTGCCACCAGCAGAGGTCCTGAGACAGGGTTTAATCAGCCCCAGCATTTT

v_call: TRBV6-5
d_call: NA
clone_size: once
j_call: TRBJ1-6
cdr3_length: 15
cdr3_aa: CASRGAEMYNSPLHF
cdr3_nt: TGTGCCAGCAGGGGAGCAGAGATGTATAATTCACCCCTCCACTTT

v_call: TRBV18
d_call: TRBD1
clone_size: NA
j_call: TRBJ2-7
cdr3_length: 14
cdr3_aa: CASSRDRNAYEQYF
cdr3_nt: TGTGCCAGCTCACGGGACAGAAACGCCTACGAGCAGTACTTC

v_call: TRBV19
d_call: NA
clone_size: NA
j_call: TRBJ1-1
cdr3_length: 14
cdr3_aa: CASSPQLLNTEAFF
cdr3_nt: TGTGCCAGTAGCCCTCAACTTTTGAACACTGAAGCTTTCTTT

v_call: TRBV2
d_call: NA
clone_size: NA
j_call: TRBJ1-4
cdr3_length: 16
cdr3_aa: CASSGRENRKGEKLFF
cdr3_nt: TGTGCCAGCAGTGGACGGGAGAATCGAAAGGGGGAAAAACTGTTTTTT

v_call: TRBV7-2
d_call: NA
clone_size: NA
j_call: TRBJ2-5
cdr3_length: 11
cdr3_aa: CASSPQETQYF
cdr3_nt: TGTGCCAGCAGCCCTCAAGAGACCCAGTACTTC

v_call: TRBV19
d_call: NA
clone_size: NA
j_call: TRBJ2-1
cdr3_length: 11
cdr3_aa: CASGWGVEQFF
cdr3_nt: TGTGCCAGTGGATGGGGGGTGGAGCAGTTCTTC

v_call: TRBV15
d_call: NA
clone_size: NA
j_call: TRBJ1-4
cdr3_length: 16
cdr3_aa: CATSDQEVGGVEKLFF
cdr3_nt: TGTGCCACCAGCGACCAAGAGGTTGGCGGGGTAGAAAAACTGTTTTTT

v_call: TRBV6-2/TRBV6-3
d_call: TRBD2
clone_size: NA
j_call: TRBJ2-3
cdr3_length: 13
cdr3_aa: CASRYGGSDTQYF
cdr3_nt: TGTGCCAGCAGGTACGGGGGGTCGGATACGCAGTATTTT

v_call: TRBV27
d_call: NA
clone_size: NA
j_call: TRBJ2-5
cdr3_length: 14
cdr3_aa: CASSFSGVVETQYF
cdr3_nt: TGTGCCAGCAGTTTCTCAGGGGTAGTAGAGACCCAGTACTTC

v_call: TRBV5-1
d_call: NA
clone_size: NA
j_call: TRBJ2-2
cdr3_length: 16
cdr3_aa: CASSKTGFGGTGELFF
cdr3_nt: TGCGCCAGCAGCAAGACAGGGTTCGGGGGAACCGGGGAGCTGTTTTTT

v_call: TRBV30
d_call: TRBD1
clone_size: NA
j_call: TRBJ1-2
cdr3_length: 13
cdr3_aa: CAWSVEDRSTYTF
cdr3_nt: TGTGCCTGGAGTGTAGAGGACAGGTCAACGTACACCTTC

v_call: TRBV7-2
d_call: NA
clone_size: NA
j_call: TRBJ1-2
cdr3_length: 12
cdr3_aa: CASSPDRHGYTF
cdr3_nt: TGTGCCAGCAGCCCCGACAGGCATGGCTACACCTTC

v_call: TRBV4-3
d_call: TRBD1
clone_size: few
j_call: TRBJ2-5
cdr3_length: 16
cdr3_aa: CASSQDFGTGGETQYF
cdr3_nt: TGCGCCAGCAGCCAAGATTTCGGGACAGGGGGAGAGACCCAGTACTTC

v_call: TRBV9
d_call: TRBD1
clone_size: few
j_call: TRBJ1-4
cdr3_length: 15
cdr3_aa: CASSPRDSPNEKLFF
cdr3_nt: TGTGCCAGCAGTCCCCGGGACAGTCCCAATGAAAAACTGTTTTTT

v_call: TRBV6-1
d_call: NA
clone_size: NA
j_call: TRBJ1-6
cdr3_length: 14
cdr3_aa: CASSEEGTNSPLHF
cdr3_nt: TGTGCCAGCAGTGAGGAGGGGACCAATTCACCCCTCCACTTT

v_call: TRBV6-5
d_call: NA
clone_size: NA
j_call: TRBJ2-1
cdr3_length: 12
cdr3_aa: CASNTPPKPQFF
cdr3_nt: TGTGCCAGCAATACCCCCCCGAAGCCCCAGTTCTTC

v_call: TRBV2
d_call: TRBD2
clone_size: NA
j_call: TRBJ2-7
cdr3_length: 13
cdr3_aa: CANSAGGGYEQYF
cdr3_nt: TGTGCCAATTCGGCGGGAGGGGGGTACGAGCAGTACTTC

v_call: TRBV7-8
d_call: NA
clone_size: NA
j_call: TRBJ1-4
cdr3_length: 12
cdr3_aa: CASSLQNEKLFF
cdr3_nt: TGTGCCAGCAGCTTACAGAATGAAAAACTGTTTTTT

v_call: TRBV27
d_call: NA
clone_size: NA
j_call: TRBJ1-4
cdr3_length: 15
cdr3_aa: CASSLIGATNEKLFF
cdr3_nt: TGTGCCAGCAGTTTAATCGGAGCAACTAATGAAAAACTGTTTTTT

v_call: TRBV9
d_call: NA
clone_size: NA
j_call: TRBJ1-2
cdr3_length: 15
cdr3_aa: CASSVGGPLGYGYTF
cdr3_nt: TGTGCCAGCAGCGTAGGGGGGCCTTTGGGCTATGGCTACACCTTC

v_call: TRBV10-3
d_call: NA
clone_size: NA
j_call: TRBJ1-2
cdr3_length: 12
cdr3_aa: CAIRPETDGYTF
cdr3_nt: TGTGCCATCAGACCCGAAACGGATGGCTACACCTTC

v_call: TRBV2
d_call: TRBD1
clone_size: NA
j_call: TRBJ2-5
cdr3_length: 17
cdr3_aa: CASSTDRGFQSGETQYF
cdr3_nt: TGTGCCAGCAGTACCGACAGGGGGTTTCAATCGGGGGAGACCCAGTACTTC

v_call: TRBV6-5
d_call: TRBD1
clone_size: NA
j_call: TRBJ2-7
cdr3_length: 15
cdr3_aa: CASSNGTALLYEQYF
cdr3_nt: TGTGCCAGCAGTAACGGGACAGCTCTACTGTACGAGCAGTACTTC

v_call: TRBV7-9
d_call: TRBD2
clone_size: NA
j_call: TRBJ2-7
cdr3_length: 12
cdr3_aa: CASSPTSEEQYF
cdr3_nt: TGTGCCAGCAGCCCGACTAGCGAAGAGCAGTACTTC

v_call: TRBV19
d_call: NA
clone_size: NA
j_call: TRBJ2-7
cdr3_length: 15
cdr3_aa: CASSIDLQGPYEQYF
cdr3_nt: TGTGCCAGTAGTATAGATCTTCAGGGGCCCTACGAGCAGTACTTC

v_call: TRBV4-2
d_call: NA
clone_size: NA
j_call: TRBJ2-3
cdr3_length: 15
cdr3_aa: CASSQAGEGTDTQYF
cdr3_nt: TGTGCCAGCAGCCAAGCTGGGGAGGGCACAGATACGCAGTATTTT

v_call: TRBV12-5
d_call: TRBD1
clone_size: once
j_call: TRBJ2-1
cdr3_length: 16
cdr3_aa: CASGLATGGAYNEQFF
cdr3_nt: TGTGCTAGTGGTTTGGCGACAGGGGGCGCGTACAATGAGCAGTTCTTC

v_call: TRBV5-4
d_call: TRBD2
clone_size: NA
j_call: TRBJ2-5
cdr3_length: 13
cdr3_aa: CASTFAGEETQYF
cdr3_nt: TGTGCCAGCACCTTTGCGGGAGAGGAGACCCAGTACTTC

v_call: TRBV19
d_call: TRBD2
clone_size: NA
j_call: TRBJ2-1
cdr3_length: 12
cdr3_aa: CASSIHGGSQFF
cdr3_nt: TGTGCCAGTAGTATACACGGCGGGAGCCAGTTCTTC

v_call: TRBV29-1
d_call: TRBD1
clone_size: NA
j_call: TRBJ1-2
cdr3_length: 14
cdr3_aa: CSARDRGDLSGYTF
cdr3_nt: TGCAGCGCCCGGGACAGGGGGGACTTGTCTGGCTACACCTTC

v_call: TRBV5-1
d_call: TRBD1
clone_size: NA
j_call: TRBJ1-1
cdr3_length: 15
cdr3_aa: CASSSEGQANTEAFF
cdr3_nt: TGCGCCAGCAGCTCAGAGGGACAGGCGAACACTGAAGCTTTCTTT

v_call: TRBV3-1/TRBV3-2
d_call: NA
clone_size: NA
j_call: TRBJ2-6
cdr3_length: 19
cdr3_aa: CASSQSSSRLYSGANVLTF
cdr3_nt: TGTGCCAGCAGCCAGAGCTCATCTCGACTTTACTCTGGGGCCAACGTCCTGACTTTC

v_call: TRBV15
d_call: NA
clone_size: NA
j_call: TRBJ1-1
cdr3_length: 14
cdr3_aa: CATSRDLVNTEAFF
cdr3_nt: TGTGCCACCAGCAGAGATTTAGTAAACACTGAAGCTTTCTTT

v_call: TRBV11-2
d_call: TRBD1
clone_size: NA
j_call: TRBJ1-1
cdr3_length: 14
cdr3_aa: CASSIDRASLEAFF
cdr3_nt: TGTGCCAGCAGCATCGACAGGGCGAGTCTCGAAGCTTTCTTT

v_call: TRBV6-1
d_call: NA
clone_size: NA
j_call: TRBJ1-5
cdr3_length: 19
cdr3_aa: CASSEARGTASYSNQPQHF
cdr3_nt: TGTGCCAGCAGTGAAGCTCGCGGGACCGCTAGCTATAGCAATCAGCCCCAGCATTTT

v_call: TRBV10-2
d_call: NA
clone_size: NA
j_call: TRBJ1-6
cdr3_length: 16
cdr3_aa: CASSDGQGSYNSPLHF
cdr3_nt: TGCGCCAGCAGTGACGGACAAGGCTCCTATAATTCACCCCTCCACTTT

v_call: TRBV7-6
d_call: NA
clone_size: few
j_call: TRBJ1-1
cdr3_length: 15
cdr3_aa: CASSPQIAMNTEAFF
cdr3_nt: TGTGCCAGCAGCCCCCAAATTGCGATGAACACTGAAGCTTTCTTT

v_call: TRBV2
d_call: TRBD1
clone_size: once
j_call: TRBJ2-5
cdr3_length: 14
cdr3_aa: CASSGAGGIETQYF
cdr3_nt: TGTGCCAGCAGTGGGGCAGGGGGCATCGAGACCCAGTACTTC

v_call: TRBV10-3
d_call: NA
clone_size: NA
j_call: TRBJ2-7
cdr3_length: 14
cdr3_aa: CAISGWPVSYEQYF
cdr3_nt: TGTGCCATCAGTGGTTGGCCCGTCTCCTACGAGCAGTACTTC

v_call: TRBV21-1
d_call: NA
clone_size: NA
j_call: TRBJ2-1
cdr3_length: 18
cdr3_aa: CASSDQKKGGPRGGEQFF
cdr3_nt: TGTGCCAGCAGTGACCAAAAAAAGGGAGGGCCGAGAGGGGGTGAGCAGTTCTTC

v_call: TRBV24-1
d_call: NA
clone_size: NA
j_call: TRBJ1-2
cdr3_length: 14
cdr3_aa: CATNPGGMNYGYTF
cdr3_nt: TGTGCCACCAACCCGGGGGGGATGAACTATGGCTACACCTTC

v_call: TRBV7-9
d_call: TRBD1
clone_size: NA
j_call: TRBJ1-4
cdr3_length: 13
cdr3_aa: CASSRQGNEKLFF
cdr3_nt: TGTGCCAGCAGCCGACAGGGCAATGAAAAACTGTTTTTT

v_call: TRBV25-1
d_call: TRBD1
clone_size: NA
j_call: TRBJ1-1
cdr3_length: 15
cdr3_aa: CASSDRPDRGTEAFF
cdr3_nt: TGTGCCAGCAGTGACCGACCGGACAGGGGCACTGAAGCTTTCTTT

v_call: TRBV10-2
d_call: NA
clone_size: NA
j_call: TRBJ2-7
cdr3_length: 13
cdr3_aa: CASSVDSTYEQYF
cdr3_nt: TGCGCCAGCAGTGTGGACAGTACCTACGAGCAGTACTTC

v_call: TRBV6-1
d_call: NA
clone_size: once
j_call: TRBJ1-5
cdr3_length: 15
cdr3_aa: CASSEGGGASKPQHF
cdr3_nt: TGTGCCAGCAGTGAAGGCGGGGGGGCGTCTAAGCCCCAGCATTTT